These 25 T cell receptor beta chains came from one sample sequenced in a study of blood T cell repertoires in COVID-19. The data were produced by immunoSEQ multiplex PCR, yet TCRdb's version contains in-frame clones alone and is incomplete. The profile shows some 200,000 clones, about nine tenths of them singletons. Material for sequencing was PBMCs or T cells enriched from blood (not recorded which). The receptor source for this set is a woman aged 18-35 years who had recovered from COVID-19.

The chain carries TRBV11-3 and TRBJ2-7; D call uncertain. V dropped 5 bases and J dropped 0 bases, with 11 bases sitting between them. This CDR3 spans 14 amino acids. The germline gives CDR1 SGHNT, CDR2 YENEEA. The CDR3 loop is CASSPSGSSYEQYF. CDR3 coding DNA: TGTGCCAGCAGCCCCTCGGGTAGCTCCTACGAGCAGTACTTC.

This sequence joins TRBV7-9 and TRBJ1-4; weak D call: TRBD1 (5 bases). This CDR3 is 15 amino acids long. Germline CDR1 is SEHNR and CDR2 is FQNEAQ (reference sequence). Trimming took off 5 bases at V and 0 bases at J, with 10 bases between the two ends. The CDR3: CASSHGTATNEKLFF. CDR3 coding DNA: TGTGCCAGCAGCCACGGGACTGCAACTAATGAAAAACTGTTTTTT.

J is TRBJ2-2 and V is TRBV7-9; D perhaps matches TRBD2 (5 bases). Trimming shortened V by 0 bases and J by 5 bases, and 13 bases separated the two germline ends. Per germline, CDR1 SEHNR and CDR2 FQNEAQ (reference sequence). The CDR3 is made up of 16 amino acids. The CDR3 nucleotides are TGTGCCAGCAGCTTAGCAGGACTCTCTGGAACCGGGGAGCTGTTTTTT. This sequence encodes CASSLAGLSGTGELFF.

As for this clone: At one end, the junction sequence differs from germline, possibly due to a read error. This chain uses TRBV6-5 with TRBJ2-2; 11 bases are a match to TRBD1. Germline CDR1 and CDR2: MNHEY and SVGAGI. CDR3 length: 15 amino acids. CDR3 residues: CASTRTGGNIGELFF. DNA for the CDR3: TGTGCCAGCACCCGGACAGGGGGCAACATCGGGGAGCTGTTTTTT.

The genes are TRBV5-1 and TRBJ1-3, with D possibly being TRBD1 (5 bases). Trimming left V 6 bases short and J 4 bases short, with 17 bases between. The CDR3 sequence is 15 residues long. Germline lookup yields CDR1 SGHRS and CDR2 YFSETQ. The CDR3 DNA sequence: TGCGCCAGCACCCCCTGGGGCTCGCCCGGAAACACCATATATTTT. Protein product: CASTPWGSPGNTIYF. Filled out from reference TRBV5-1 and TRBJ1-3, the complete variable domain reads KAGVTQTPRYLIKTRGQQVTLSCSPISGHRSVSWYQQTPGQGLQFLFEYFSETQRNKGNFPGRFSGRQFSNSRSEMNVSTLELGDSALYLCASTPWGSPGNTIYFGEGSWLTVV.

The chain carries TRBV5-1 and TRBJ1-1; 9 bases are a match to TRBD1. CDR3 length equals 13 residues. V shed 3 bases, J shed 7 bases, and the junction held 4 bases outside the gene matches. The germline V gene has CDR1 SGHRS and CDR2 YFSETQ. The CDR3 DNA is TGCGCCAGCAGCTGGGGACAGGGAGGTGAAGCTTTCTTT. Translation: CASSWGQGGEAFF.

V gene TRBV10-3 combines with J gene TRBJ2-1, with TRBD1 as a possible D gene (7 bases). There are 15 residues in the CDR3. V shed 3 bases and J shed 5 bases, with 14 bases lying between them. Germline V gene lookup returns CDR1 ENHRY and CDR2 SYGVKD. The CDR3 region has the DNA TGTGCCATCAGTGATGGTCAGGGGGGAGACAATGAGCAGTTCTTC. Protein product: CAISDGQGGDNEQFF.

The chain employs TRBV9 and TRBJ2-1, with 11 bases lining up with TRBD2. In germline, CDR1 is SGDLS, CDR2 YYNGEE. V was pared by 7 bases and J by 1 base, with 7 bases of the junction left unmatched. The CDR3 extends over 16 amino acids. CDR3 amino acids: CASAIAGGPSYNEQFF. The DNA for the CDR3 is TGTGCCAGCGCGATAGCGGGAGGGCCTTCCTACAATGAGCAGTTCTTC.

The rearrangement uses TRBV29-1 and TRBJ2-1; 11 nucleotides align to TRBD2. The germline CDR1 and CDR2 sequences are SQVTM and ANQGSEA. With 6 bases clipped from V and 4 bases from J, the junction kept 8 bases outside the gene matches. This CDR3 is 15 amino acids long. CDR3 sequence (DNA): TGCAGCGTCCCGATGGGACTAGCGGATTACAATGAGCAGTTCTTC. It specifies CSVPMGLADYNEQFF.

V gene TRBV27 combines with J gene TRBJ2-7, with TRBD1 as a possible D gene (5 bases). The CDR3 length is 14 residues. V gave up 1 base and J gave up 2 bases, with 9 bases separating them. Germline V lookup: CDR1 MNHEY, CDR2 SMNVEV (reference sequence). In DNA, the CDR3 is TGTGCCAGCAGTTTATTTCAGGGCCCCTACGAGCAGTACTTC. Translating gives CASSLFQGPYEQYF.

The CDR3 DNA reads as TGTGCCAGCAAACCCCCGGCTGGGGGGGCCACTGAAGCTTTCTTT. Translation: CASKPPAGGATEAFF. This rearrangement joins TRBV28 to TRBJ1-1, with D possibly TRBD1 on 6 matching bases. Between the trimmed V and J ends, which lost 7 bases and 4 bases, there was a span of 19 bases. The CDR3 is 15 residues long. From germline, CDR1 is MDHEN and CDR2 SYDVKM.

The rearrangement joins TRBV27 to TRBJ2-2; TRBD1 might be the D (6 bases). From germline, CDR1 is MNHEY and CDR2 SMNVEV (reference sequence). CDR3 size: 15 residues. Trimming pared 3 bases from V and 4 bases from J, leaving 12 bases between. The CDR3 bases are TGTGCCAGCAGTTTTGCTCAGGGGTTCACCGGGGAGCTGTTTTTT. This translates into CASSFAQGFTGELFF.

Here the CDR3 DNA reads TGTGCCAGCACCACCCCGGGACTAGCGGTCTCCTACAATGAGCAGTTCTTC. This sequence encodes CASTTPGLAVSYNEQFF. The V call is TRBV27, the J call TRBJ2-1; the match to TRBD2 covers 11 bases. The CDR3 sequence is 17 residues long. V lost 7 bases to trimming and J lost 0 bases; unmatched junction nucleotides: 8. Germline V lookup: CDR1 MNHEY, CDR2 SMNVEV (reference sequence).

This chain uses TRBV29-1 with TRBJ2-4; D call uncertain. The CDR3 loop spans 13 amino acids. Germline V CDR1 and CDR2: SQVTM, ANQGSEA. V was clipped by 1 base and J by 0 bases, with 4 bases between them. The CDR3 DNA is TGCAGCGTTGAAGGAGGAGCCAAAAACATTCAGTACTTC. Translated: CSVEGGAKNIQYF.

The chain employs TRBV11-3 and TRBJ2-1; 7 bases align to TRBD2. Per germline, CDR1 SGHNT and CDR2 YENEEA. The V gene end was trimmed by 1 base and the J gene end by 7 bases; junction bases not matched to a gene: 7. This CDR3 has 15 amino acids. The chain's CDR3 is CASSLAGGRGNEQFF. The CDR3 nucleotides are TGTGCCAGCAGCTTAGCGGGAGGCCGAGGGAATGAGCAGTTCTTC. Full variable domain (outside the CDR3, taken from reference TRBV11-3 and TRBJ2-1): EAGVVQSPRYKIIEKKQPVAFWCNPISGHNTLYWYLQNLGQGPELLIRYENEEAVDDSQLPKDRFSAERLKGVDSTLKIQPAELGDSAVYLCASSLAGGRGNEQFFGPGTRLTVL.

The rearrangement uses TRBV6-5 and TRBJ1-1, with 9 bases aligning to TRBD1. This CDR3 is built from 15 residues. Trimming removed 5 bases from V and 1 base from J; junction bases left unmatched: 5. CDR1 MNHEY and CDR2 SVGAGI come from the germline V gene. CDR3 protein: CASSMGQGGNTEAFF. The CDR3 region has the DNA TGTGCCAGCAGTATGGGACAGGGAGGGAACACTGAAGCTTTCTTT.

The CDR3, as DNA: TGTGCCAATCTTGACGGAGGATCGCCTGGCTACACCTTC. Its translation is CANLDGGSPGYTF. The chain has TRBV2 and TRBJ1-2; no firm D call. The CDR3 totals 13 residues. V lost 10 bases and J lost 7, with 19 bases in between. Germline CDR1 and CDR2: SNHLY and FYNNEI.

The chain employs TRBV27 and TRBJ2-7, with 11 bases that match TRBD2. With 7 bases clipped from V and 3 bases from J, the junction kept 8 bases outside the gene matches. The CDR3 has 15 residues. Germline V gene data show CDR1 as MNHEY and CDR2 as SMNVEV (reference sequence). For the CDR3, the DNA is TGTGCCAGCATATCTCTAGCGGGAGGAAACTACGAGCAGTACTTC. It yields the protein CASISLAGGNYEQYF.

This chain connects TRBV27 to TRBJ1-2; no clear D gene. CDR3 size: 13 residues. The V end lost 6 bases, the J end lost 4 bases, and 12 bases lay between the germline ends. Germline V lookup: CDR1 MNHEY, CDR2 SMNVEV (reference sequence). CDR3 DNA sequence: TGTGCCAGCAGCTTAGCCCCAGGCTATGGCTACACCTTC. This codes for CASSLAPGYGYTF.

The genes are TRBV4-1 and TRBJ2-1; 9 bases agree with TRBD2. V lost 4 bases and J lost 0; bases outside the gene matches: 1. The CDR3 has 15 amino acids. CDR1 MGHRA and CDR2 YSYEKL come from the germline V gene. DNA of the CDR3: TGCGCCAGCAGCCTTAGCGGGAGCTCCTACAATGAGCAGTTCTTC. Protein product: CASSLSGSSYNEQFF.

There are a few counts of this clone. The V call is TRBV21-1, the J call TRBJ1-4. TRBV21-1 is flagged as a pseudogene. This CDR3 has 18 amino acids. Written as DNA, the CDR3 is TGTGCCAGCAGCAGCCCAACGGAGGGGAATACCACTAATGAAAAACTGTTTTTT. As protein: CASSSPTEGNTTNEKLFF.

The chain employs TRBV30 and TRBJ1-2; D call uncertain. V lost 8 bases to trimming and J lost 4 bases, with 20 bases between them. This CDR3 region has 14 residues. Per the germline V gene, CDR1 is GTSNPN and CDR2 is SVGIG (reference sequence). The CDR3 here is CARADGRLGYGYTF. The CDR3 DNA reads TGTGCCCGTGCTGATGGGCGATTAGGCTATGGCTACACCTTC.

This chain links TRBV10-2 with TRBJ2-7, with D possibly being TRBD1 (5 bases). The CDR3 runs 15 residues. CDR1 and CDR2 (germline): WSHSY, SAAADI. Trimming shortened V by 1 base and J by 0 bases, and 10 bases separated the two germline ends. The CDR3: CASSELPDTSYEQYF. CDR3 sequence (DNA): TGCGCCAGCAGTGAGTTGCCGGACACCTCCTACGAGCAGTACTTC.

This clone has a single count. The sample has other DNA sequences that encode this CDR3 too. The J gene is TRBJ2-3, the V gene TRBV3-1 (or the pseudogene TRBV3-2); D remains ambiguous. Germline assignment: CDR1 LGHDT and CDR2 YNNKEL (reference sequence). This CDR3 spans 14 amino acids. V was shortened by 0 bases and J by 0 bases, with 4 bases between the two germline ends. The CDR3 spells CASSQDLSTDTQYF. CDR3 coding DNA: TGTGCCAGCAGCCAAGATCTTAGCACAGATACGCAGTATTTT.

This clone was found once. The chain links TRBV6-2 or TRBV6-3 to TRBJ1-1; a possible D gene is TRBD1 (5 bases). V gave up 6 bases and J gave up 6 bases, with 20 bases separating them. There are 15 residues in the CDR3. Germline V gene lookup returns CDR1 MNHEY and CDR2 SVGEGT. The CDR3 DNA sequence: TGTGCCAGCAGCTTGGGGGGGTACGACTTGTCTGAAGCTTTCTTT. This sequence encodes CASSLGGYDLSEAFF.